Below are 8 T cell receptor beta chains sequenced from a single sample in a study of early stage breast cancer tumors. Clones were sequenced by immunoSEQ multiplex PCR, and TCRdb holds only the in-frame ones, with some missing. In the table there are 65,000 to 75,000 clones, roughly 80% of which are singletons. Source material: blood. These receptors all stem from a person aged 40-50 years with breast cancer.

The chain uses TRBV5-4 and TRBJ2-1; D is ambiguous. Germline assignment: CDR1 SGHNT and CDR2 YYREEE (reference sequence). V was shortened by 0 bases and J by 0 bases, with 13 bases between the two germline ends. This CDR3 spans 17 amino acids. The CDR3 DNA reads TGTGCCAGCAGCTTGGGACTGACCATCCTCTCCTACAATGAGCAGTTCTTC. Translation gives CASSLGLTILSYNEQFF.

The chain is built from TRBV28 and TRBJ1-1; D call uncertain. V dropped 2 bases and J dropped 6 bases, with 10 bases sitting between them. The germline CDR1 and CDR2 sequences are MDHEN and SYDVKM. The CDR3 spans 13 residues. The chain's CDR3 is CASSLSQSPEAFF. CDR3 nucleotides: TGTGCCAGCAGTTTAAGTCAGAGTCCTGAAGCTTTCTTT.

The table lists this clone with a count of one. This chain connects TRBV6-6 to TRBJ1-4; the D gene is possibly TRBD1 (6 bases). Germline CDR1 MNHNY, CDR2 SVGAGI (reference sequence). The V gene lost 6 bases and the J gene lost 0 bases, with 11 bases spanning the gap. The CDR3 is 15 residues long. For the CDR3, the DNA is TGTGCCAGCAGACGACAGGTTGCAACTAATGAAAAACTGTTTTTT. Amino acids: CASRRQVATNEKLFF.

The genes are TRBV27 and TRBJ2-2; 7 bases map to TRBD2. J gave up 4 bases and V 2 bases, and 7 bases lay outside the gene matches. Looked up from germline, CDR1 is MNHEY and CDR2 is SMNVEV (reference sequence). The CDR3 totals 16 residues. CDR3 DNA sequence: TGTGCCAGCAGTTTAACAGCGGGATTGGGCACCGGGGAGCTGTTTTTT. As protein: CASSLTAGLGTGELFF.

The V gene is TRBV19, the J gene TRBJ1-1, with D perhaps TRBD1 (6 bases). This CDR3 has 14 residues. CDR1 and CDR2 from the germline V gene are LNHDA and SQIVND (reference sequence). V was shortened by 6 bases and J by 0 bases, with 11 bases between the two germline ends. CDR3 protein: CASSRWTVNTEAFF. CDR3 nucleotides: TGTGCCAGTAGCAGATGGACAGTGAACACTGAAGCTTTCTTT.

The chain employs TRBV28 and TRBJ1-1; TRBD1 aligns across 7 bases. V gave up 3 bases and J gave up 8 bases; unmatched junction bases: 9. The CDR3 spans 14 residues. CDR1 and CDR2 (germline): MDHEN, SYDVKM. CDR3 nucleotide sequence: TGTGCCAGCAGTTTTCCTAACTTACAGGGGGAAGCTTTCTTT. Its translation: CASSFPNLQGEAFF. Variable domain in full (rest from reference TRBV28 and TRBJ1-1): DVKVTQSSRYLVKRTGEKVFLECVQDMDHENMFWYRQDPGLGLRLIYFSYDVKMKEKGDIPEGYSVSREKKERFSLILESASTNQTSMYLCASSFPNLQGEAFFGQGTRLTVV.

V is TRBV2 and J is TRBJ2-1; TRBD1 aligns across 8 bases. Germline V gene data show CDR1 as SNHLY and CDR2 as FYNNEI. The CDR3 covers 13 residues. V lost 4 bases, J lost 9 bases, and 5 bases stayed unmatched. This CDR3 reads CASSGQGAVEQFF. CDR3 bases: TGTGCCAGCAGTGGGCAGGGGGCGGTTGAGCAGTTCTTC.

The chain couples TRBV29-1 to TRBJ1-1; the match to TRBD1 covers 8 bases. Looked up from germline, CDR1 is SQVTM and CDR2 is ANQGSEA. J gave up 3 bases and V 7 bases, and 7 bases lay outside the gene matches. The CDR3 has 13 residues. CDR3 nucleotides: TGCAGCGAGAGACAGGGGCCAGACACTGAAGCTTTCTTT. This gives the protein CSERQGPDTEAFF.